Each of the 19 T cell receptor beta chains below was sequenced from the same sample in a study of T cell repertoires in cytomegalovirus infection. TCRdb passed the reads through MiXCR, listing each CDR3 protein once. Altogether approximately 750,000 distinct CDR3 sequences are present, 35% being singletons, with the ten largest covering about 2.8%. Sequenced: PBMCs. Receptors were obtained from a human donor in good health (CMV status not recorded). Some clones in this sample may be carry-over from other donors' samples.

V and J are TRBV19 and TRBJ1-5; D ambiguous. V was shortened by 3 bases and J by 6 bases, with 6 bases between the two germline ends. There are 12 residues in the CDR3. Germline lookup yields CDR1 LNHDA and CDR2 SQIVND (reference sequence). The CDR3 DNA is TGTGCCAGTAGTATGGCCAGTCAGCCCCAGCATTTT. Its translation: CASSMASQPQHF.

Notes on this clonotype: Mismatch with germline at one junction end may stem from a read error. The rearrangement joins TRBV20-1 to TRBJ2-7; no firm D call. There are 18 residues in the CDR3. Germline V gene sequence: CDR1 DFQATT, CDR2 SNEGSKA (reference sequence). This chain's CDR3 is CGARDEFDDGPTPSEQYF. The CDR3 DNA reads TGCGGTGCTAGAGATGAGTTCGATGATGGGCCTACCCCCTCCGAGCAGTACTTC.

The chain links TRBV14 to TRBJ2-3, with D possibly TRBD2 on 6 matching bases. The V end lost 4 bases, the J end lost 0 bases, and 14 bases lay between the germline ends. The germline V gene has CDR1 SGHDN and CDR2 FVKESK. There are 16 residues in the CDR3. The CDR3 here is CASSPQGGTSTDTQYF. The CDR3 DNA reads as TGTGCCAGCAGCCCCCAGGGCGGGACTAGCACAGATACGCAGTATTTT.

This clonotype has ten or more counts. J is TRBJ2-2 and V is TRBV2; no clear D gene. Germline V lookup: CDR1 SNHLY, CDR2 FYNNEI. This CDR3 region has 14 residues. Deletions cut 6 bases from V and 5 bases from J, with 13 bases between. CDR3 bases: TGTGCCAGCAGCCCAGACAAAAGAACCGGGGAGCTGTTTTTT. It translates to CASSPDKRTGELFF.

The chain combines TRBV6-1 with TRBJ1-2; D may be TRBD1 (5 bases). Germline loops: CDR1 MNHNS, CDR2 SASEGT. V gave up 7 bases and J gave up 7 bases, with 16 bases separating them. The CDR3 is 13 amino acids. The CDR3 region is CASTLKWGSGYTF. CDR3 in DNA: TGTGCCAGCACCCTAAAGTGGGGGAGTGGCTACACCTTC.

This clonotype was counted a few times. In DNA form, the CDR3 reads TGCGCCAGCAGCCACAGAGGGACAGCGAACACCGGGGAGCTGTTTTTT. It specifies CASSHRGTANTGELFF. The chain has TRBV4-1 and TRBJ2-2; TRBD1 aligns across 7 bases. Trimming cost V 3 bases and J 0 bases; bases outside gene matches: 4. The CDR3 length is 16 residues. Germline V gives CDR1 MGHRA, CDR2 YSYEKL.

The sample holds one count of this clonotype. At one of its ends the junction is not consistent with the germline gene, which may arise from a read error. This sequence joins TRBV14 and TRBJ1-1, with D tentatively TRBD1 (5 bases). The CDR3 covers 15 residues. Germline values: CDR1 SGHDN, CDR2 FVKESK. The CDR3 loop reads CASIQDQGRSTEAFF. CDR3 DNA sequence: TGTGCCAGCATCCAAGACCAGGGTCGGAGCACTGAAGCTTTCTTT.

This clonotype was counted at least ten times. The chain is built from TRBV12-3 or TRBV12-4 and TRBJ2-1, with TRBD2 as a possible D gene (5 bases). V was trimmed by 1 base and J by 7 bases, leaving 20 bases between them. This CDR3 is 17 amino acids long. The CDR3 loop is CASSLVIPPRGGNEQFF. The CDR3 DNA reads TGTGCCAGCAGTTTAGTTATCCCCCCCCGCGGAGGAAATGAGCAGTTCTTC.

This clonotype came up many times. V is TRBV7-8 and J is TRBJ2-1; D gene ambiguous. Per the germline V gene, CDR1 is SGHVS and CDR2 is FQNEAQ. This CDR3 contains 14 residues. V shed 7 bases and J shed 9 bases, with 19 bases lying between them. In DNA form, the CDR3 reads TGTGCCAGCACCGAATGGAAGGGAAGCCCTGAGCAGTTCTTC. Its protein product is CASTEWKGSPEQFF.

CDR3 nucleotide sequence: TGTGCCAGCCCGCGACCCGGCCCACGACGTGAAGCTTTCTTT. As protein: CASPRPGPRREAFF. This chain uses TRBV27 with TRBJ1-1; D uncertain. Looked up from germline, CDR1 is MNHEY and CDR2 is SMNVEV (reference sequence). Trimming pared 8 bases from V and 7 bases from J, leaving 20 bases between. The CDR3 sequence is 14 residues long.

V is TRBV7-9 and J is TRBJ2-7, with 8 bases that match TRBD1. The CDR3 has 15 amino acids. V shed 0 bases, J shed 4 bases, and the junction held 5 bases outside the gene matches. Germline V CDR1 and CDR2: SEHNR, FQNEAQ (reference sequence). DNA for the CDR3: TGTGCCAGCAGCTTAGCCGGGACAGGACAATACGAGCAGTACTTC. Translating it yields CASSLAGTGQYEQYF.

This chain joins TRBV30 and TRBJ2-1; 11 bases agree with TRBD2. In germline, CDR1 is GTSNPN, CDR2 SVGIG (reference sequence). V dropped 1 base and J dropped 9; count of bases not matched to a gene: 5. This CDR3 region has 14 residues. The CDR3 region is CAWSGLAGGLEQFF. The DNA of the CDR3 is TGTGCCTGGAGTGGATTAGCGGGGGGGCTTGAGCAGTTCTTC.

This clonotype has only a few counts. This rearrangement joins TRBV25-1 to TRBJ2-2; no definite D call. In germline, CDR1 is MGHDK, CDR2 SYGVNS. The length of the CDR3 is 17 residues. V lost 0 bases to trimming and J lost 4 bases, with 15 bases between them. The CDR3 bases are TGTGCCAGCAGTGAATATATTCCAGGTCCCGCCACCGGGGAGCTGTTTTTT. Protein: CASSEYIPGPATGELFF.

The rearrangement joins TRBV12-3 or TRBV12-4 to TRBJ2-3; no definite D call. The V end was cut by 6 bases, the J end by 5 bases, with 9 bases between. The CDR3 has 12 amino acids. This CDR3 is CASRRTGDTQYF. The CDR3 bases are TGTGCCAGCAGGCGTACTGGAGATACGCAGTATTTT.

V usage is TRBV7-2 and J usage is TRBJ1-6; weak D call: TRBD1 (5 bases). V lost 2 bases, J lost 7 bases, and 18 bases lay in between. Germline values: CDR1 SGHTA, CDR2 FQGNSA. The CDR3 contains 17 residues. CDR3: CASSLLGVRAPNSPLHF. CDR3 in DNA: TGTGCCAGCAGCTTATTGGGCGTCAGGGCCCCGAATTCACCCCTCCACTTT.

This clonotype was observed a handful of times. The chain carries TRBV5-4 and TRBJ1-1; D remains unclear. Germline V gene data show CDR1 as SGHNT and CDR2 as YYREEE (reference sequence). The CDR3 length is 15 residues. The V and J ends lost 0 bases and 4 bases respectively, with 13 bases between them. The CDR3 DNA reads TGTGCCAGCAGCTTGGCGGTGAGCAGCAGCACTGAAGCTTTCTTT. It codes for CASSLAVSSSTEAFF.

This clonotype was counted only a few times. At one boundary the junction diverges from the germline segment, which might be a read error. The rearrangement joins TRBV7-2 to TRBJ1-1; perhaps TRBD1 as D (5 bases). The CDR3 consists of 11 residues. CDR1 is SGHTA, CDR2 FQGNSA, per germline. The CDR3, as DNA: TGTGCCAGCAGCCTAGACGGCGACAGTCTCTTT. Protein product: CASSLDGDSLF.

This clonotype was counted once. In this CDR3 the conserved last residue, phenylalanine or tryptophan, is missing, so a read error is likely. V is TRBV4-1 and J is TRBJ1-5; weak D call: TRBD1 (6 bases). V was trimmed by 1 base and J by 7 bases, leaving 14 bases between them. The CDR3 spans 15 residues. Germline V gene data show CDR1 as MGHRA and CDR2 as YSYEKL. The CDR3 sequence: CASSQGSRGSQPQHL. For the CDR3, the DNA is TGCGCCAGCAGCCAAGGAAGCAGGGGTAGCCAGCCCCAGCATTTA.

V usage is TRBV7-2 and J usage is TRBJ1-5; no clear D gene. The V gene lost 2 bases and the J gene lost 2 bases, with 16 bases spanning the gap. There are 17 residues in the CDR3. Germline loops: CDR1 SGHTA, CDR2 FQGNSA. The CDR3 DNA reads TGTGCCAGCAGCTTAAACTGGAGGGAGAGGGGCAATCAGCCCCAGCATTTT. Amino acid sequence: CASSLNWRERGNQPQHF.